These 12 T cell receptor beta chains were all obtained from the same sample, sequenced in a study of spatial heterogeneity in lung cancer. Overall study findings and caveats: Expanded alpha and beta TCR counts within tumors tracked tumor mutation counts.

As for time point: sample taken at primary tumor resection. Using its own MiXCR run on the 5' RACE reads, TCRdb lists one record per CDR3 protein. The data contain several thousand distinct CDR3 sequences, around 17% of them singletons. Their recognized antigens are unknown. Source: lung tumor tissue, taken at surgery. The source is a male donor with early-stage non-small cell lung cancer.

This clonotype came up many times. The chain recombines TRBV5-1 with TRBJ2-1, with a possible D match to TRBD2 (5 bases). CDR3 length equals 16 residues. The germline V gene has CDR1 SGHRS and CDR2 YFSETQ. The germline V and J ends were trimmed by 0 bases and 1 base, with 11 bases remaining between them. CDR3 amino acids: CASSLEGGLSYNEQFF. The CDR3 nucleotides read TGCGCCAGCAGCTTGGAAGGCGGGCTATCCTACAATGAGCAGTTCTTC. Supplemented by reference TRBV5-1 and TRBJ2-1, the full variable domain reads KAGVTQTPRYLIKTRGQQVTLSCSPISGHRSVSWYQQTPGQGLQFLFEYFSETQRNKGNFPGRFSGRQFSNSRSEMNVSTLELGDSALYLCASSLEGGLSYNEQFFGPGTRLTVL.

This clonotype is medium-sized (0.01 to 0.1%) by share. CDR3 DNA sequence: TGTGCCAGCAGTCCAACCCGGGACAGTACCGCACAAGAGACCCAGTACTTC. This codes for CASSPTRDSTAQETQYF. The chain has TRBV28 and TRBJ2-5, with 7 bases identical to TRBD1. Germline V gene lookup returns CDR1 MDHEN and CDR2 SYDVKM. The CDR3 spans 17 residues. V lost 5 bases, J lost 2 bases, and 14 bases stayed unmatched.

Judged by abundance, this clonotype is medium-sized. The chain employs TRBV7-9 and TRBJ2-3, with D perhaps being TRBD1 or TRBD2 (5 bases each). This CDR3 has 14 amino acids. The V end lost 7 bases, the J end lost 5 bases, and 16 bases lay between the germline ends. Germline loops: CDR1 SEHNR, CDR2 FQNEAQ (reference sequence). The CDR3 DNA sequence: TGTGCCAGCAATCTACTGGGGGTTGGAGATACGCAGTATTTT. It specifies CASNLLGVGDTQYF.

By sample fraction, this clonotype is medium-sized. This rearrangement joins TRBV27 to TRBJ2-7; D unclear. The CDR3 has 13 residues. CDR1 is MNHEY and CDR2 is SMNVEV in the germline V gene (reference sequence). The germline V and J ends were trimmed by 5 bases and 6 bases, with 14 bases remaining between them. The CDR3 is CASSPQVWGEQYF. The CDR3 nucleotides read TGTGCCAGCAGTCCCCAGGTTTGGGGCGAGCAGTACTTC.

This clonotype counts as medium-sized (0.01 to 0.1%). This chain uses TRBV2 with TRBJ1-3; D unclear. CDR1 is SNHLY, CDR2 FYNNEI, per germline. V was cut by 5 bases and J by 4 bases, with 18 bases left in between. The CDR3 has 16 amino acids. Here the CDR3 reads CASSLLSLGYGNTIYF. CDR3 nucleotide sequence: TGTGCCAGCAGTCTTCTTAGCCTGGGGTACGGAAACACCATATATTTT.

This clonotype has a count of ten or more. This chain connects TRBV7-3 to TRBJ2-1; either TRBD1 or TRBD2 may supply D (5 bases each). Germline V gives CDR1 SGHTA, CDR2 FQGTGA. The V end was cut by 5 bases, the J end by 7 bases, with 12 bases between. The CDR3 consists of 13 residues. CDR3 DNA: TGTGCCAGCAGCAATCAAGAGGGGAATGAGCAGTTCTTC. It yields the protein CASSNQEGNEQFF.

This clonotype came up a few times. The rearrangement joins TRBV3-1 to TRBJ2-5; D may be TRBD1 (6 bases). Germline V CDR1 and CDR2: LGHDT, YNNKEL (reference sequence). There are 14 residues in the CDR3. Trimming removed 6 bases from V and 4 bases from J, with 15 bases in between. CDR3 coding DNA: TGTGCCAGCAGTAACATACAGGGTCGAGAGACCCAGTACTTC. It specifies CASSNIQGRETQYF.

This clonotype appeared a few times. The rearrangement uses TRBV12-3 or TRBV12-4 and TRBJ1-1; D is undetermined. The V and J ends lost 6 bases and 0 bases respectively, with 11 bases between them. This CDR3 contains 14 residues. CDR3 region: CASSRREMNTEAFF. CDR3 nucleotide sequence: TGTGCCAGCAGCAGAAGAGAAATGAACACTGAAGCTTTCTTT.

The chain carries TRBV5-1 and TRBJ1-5; D is possibly TRBD1 (6 bases). V lost 4 bases, J lost 2 bases, and 7 bases lay in between. Germline CDR1 reads SGHRS; CDR2 reads YFSETQ. The CDR3 is 13 residues long. The DNA for the CDR3 is TGCGCCAGCAGCGCAGGGGGCAATCAGCCCCAGCATTTT. The encoded protein is CASSAGGNQPQHF.

This clonotype was seen a handful of times. V is TRBV5-5 and J is TRBJ1-5; a weak D match, TRBD1 (5 bases). V was cut by 4 bases and J by 3 bases, with 11 bases left in between. From germline, CDR1 is SGHKS and CDR2 YYEKEE (reference sequence). The CDR3 has 14 amino acids. CDR3 sequence: CASSQGRTNQPQHF. The CDR3 DNA reads as TGTGCCAGCAGCCAGGGCAGAACCAATCAGCCCCAGCATTTT.

This clonotype has more than one count but fewer than ten. The chain recombines TRBV25-1 with TRBJ2-1; D is uncertain. This CDR3 has 16 residues. Germline V gene data show CDR1 as MGHDK and CDR2 as SYGVNS. V gave up 10 bases and J gave up 0 bases, with 19 bases separating them. CDR3 nucleotide sequence: TGTGCCACCGTGTCCCTAGACGGAAGCTCCTACAATGAGCAGTTCTTC. Its translation is CATVSLDGSSYNEQFF.

The V and J genes are TRBV9 and TRBJ2-3; D uncertain. The CDR3 is made up of 16 amino acids. Germline V gene lookup returns CDR1 SGDLS and CDR2 YYNGEE. V lost 0 bases, J lost 4 bases, and 15 bases lay in between. CDR3 sequence reads: CASSVAASVNADTQYF. The CDR3 nucleotides read TGTGCCAGCAGCGTAGCTGCCTCAGTTAATGCAGATACGCAGTATTTT.